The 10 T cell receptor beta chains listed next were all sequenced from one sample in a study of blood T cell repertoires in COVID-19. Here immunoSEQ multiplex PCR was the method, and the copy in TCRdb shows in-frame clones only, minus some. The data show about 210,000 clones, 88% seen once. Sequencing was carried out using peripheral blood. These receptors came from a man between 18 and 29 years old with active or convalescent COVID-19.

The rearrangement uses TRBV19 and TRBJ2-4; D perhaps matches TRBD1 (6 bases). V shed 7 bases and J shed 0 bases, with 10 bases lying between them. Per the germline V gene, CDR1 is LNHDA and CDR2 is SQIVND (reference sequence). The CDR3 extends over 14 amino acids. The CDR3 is CASKDSLAKNIQYF. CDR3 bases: TGTGCCAGTAAGGACAGTTTAGCCAAAAACATTCAGTACTTC.

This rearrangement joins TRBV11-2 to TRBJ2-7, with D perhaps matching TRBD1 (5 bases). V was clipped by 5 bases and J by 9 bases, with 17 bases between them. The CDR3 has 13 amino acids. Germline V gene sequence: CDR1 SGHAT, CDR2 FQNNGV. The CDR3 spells CASSPGWEFGQYF. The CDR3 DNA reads TGTGCCAGCAGCCCAGGGTGGGAATTCGGGCAGTACTTC.

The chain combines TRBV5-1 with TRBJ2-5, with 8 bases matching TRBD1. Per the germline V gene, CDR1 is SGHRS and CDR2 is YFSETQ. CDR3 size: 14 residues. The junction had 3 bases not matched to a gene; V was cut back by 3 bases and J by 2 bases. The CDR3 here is CASSSGDRQETQYF. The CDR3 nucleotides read TGCGCCAGCAGCTCCGGGGACAGGCAAGAGACCCAGTACTTC.

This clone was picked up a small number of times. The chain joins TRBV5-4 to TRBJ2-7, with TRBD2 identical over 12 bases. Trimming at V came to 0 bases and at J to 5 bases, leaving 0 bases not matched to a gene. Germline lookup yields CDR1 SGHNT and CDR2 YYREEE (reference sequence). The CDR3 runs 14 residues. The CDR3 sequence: CASSLGTSGNEQYF. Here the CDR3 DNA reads TGTGCCAGCAGCTTGGGGACTAGCGGGAACGAGCAGTACTTC. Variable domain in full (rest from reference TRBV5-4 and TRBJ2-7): ETGVTQSPTHLIKTRGQQVTLRCSSQSGHNTVSWYQQALGQGPQFIFQYYREEENGRGNFPPRFSGLQFPNYSSELNVNALELDDSALYLCASSLGTSGNEQYFGPGTRLTVT.

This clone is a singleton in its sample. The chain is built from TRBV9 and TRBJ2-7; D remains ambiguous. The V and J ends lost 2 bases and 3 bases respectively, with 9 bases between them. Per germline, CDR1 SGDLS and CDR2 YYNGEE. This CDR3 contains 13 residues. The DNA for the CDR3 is TGTGCCAGCAGCGTCCGCGGTGGCTACGAGCAGTACTTC. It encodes CASSVRGGYEQYF.

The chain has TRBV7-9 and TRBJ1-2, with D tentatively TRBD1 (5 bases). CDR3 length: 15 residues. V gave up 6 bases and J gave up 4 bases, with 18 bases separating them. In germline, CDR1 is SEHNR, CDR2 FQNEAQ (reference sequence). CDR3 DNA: TGTGCCAGCAGTTTCCCTGGGGGAGGAGGCTATGGCTACACCTTC. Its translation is CASSFPGGGGYGYTF.

CDR3 nucleotides: TGTGCCAGCAGTGAGGTAGCGAGAACTAGCACAGATACGCAGTATTTT. Translation: CASSEVARTSTDTQYF. This chain joins TRBV2 and TRBJ2-3; D is possibly TRBD2 (5 bases). Per the germline V gene, CDR1 is SNHLY and CDR2 is FYNNEI. This CDR3 is 16 amino acids long. The germline V and J ends were trimmed by 3 bases and 0 bases, with 13 bases remaining between them. The full variable domain, in which reference TRBV2 and TRBJ2-3 provide the parts outside the CDR3, is EPEVTQTPSHQVTQMGQEVILRCVPISNHLYFYWYRQILGQKVEFLVSFYNNEISEKSEIFDDQFSVERPDGSNFTLKIRSTKLEDSAMYFCASSEVARTSTDTQYFGPGTRLTVL.

The CDR3, as DNA: TGTGCCAGCAGTCGGACACCGCTAGAAGCTTTCTTT. It yields the protein CASSRTPLEAFF. The rearrangement links TRBV2 to TRBJ1-1; D may be TRBD1 (5 bases). Looked up from germline, CDR1 is SNHLY and CDR2 is FYNNEI. V gave up 5 bases and J gave up 8 bases, with 12 bases separating them. This CDR3 spans 12 amino acids. Based on the CDR3 plus reference TRBV2 and TRBJ1-1, the full variable domain is EPEVTQTPSHQVTQMGQEVILRCVPISNHLYFYWYRQILGQKVEFLVSFYNNEISEKSEIFDDQFSVERPDGSNFTLKIRSTKLEDSAMYFCASSRTPLEAFFGQGTRLTVV.

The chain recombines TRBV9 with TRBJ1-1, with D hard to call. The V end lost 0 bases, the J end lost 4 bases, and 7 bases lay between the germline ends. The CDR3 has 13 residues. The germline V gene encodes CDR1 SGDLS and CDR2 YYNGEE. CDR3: CASSVVGSTEAFF. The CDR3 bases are TGTGCCAGCAGCGTAGTAGGGAGCACTGAAGCTTTCTTT.

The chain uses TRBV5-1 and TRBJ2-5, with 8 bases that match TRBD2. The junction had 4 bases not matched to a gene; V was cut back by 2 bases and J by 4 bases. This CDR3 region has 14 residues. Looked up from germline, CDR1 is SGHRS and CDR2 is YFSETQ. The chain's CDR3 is CASSFGRATETQYF. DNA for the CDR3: TGCGCCAGCAGCTTCGGGAGGGCCACAGAGACCCAGTACTTC.